Shown below are 13 T cell receptor beta chains from a single sample sequenced in a study of PD-L1 blockade in urothelial cancer. Produced via immunoSEQ multiplex PCR; TCRdb's table is partial and in-frame only. This table has roughly 52,000 clones, around four fifths appearing once. Stated time point: pretreatment peripheral blood. Material: PBMCs, obtained around atezolizumab (anti-PD-L1) treatment. Every receptor here comes from a man between 50 and 59 years old with urothelial cancer.

The gene calls are TRBV5-1 and TRBJ2-5; the D is unclear. Trimming stripped 4 bases from V and 5 bases from J, with 9 bases between. Looked up from germline, CDR1 is SGHRS and CDR2 is YFSETQ. CDR3 length: 12 residues. In DNA, the CDR3 is TGCGCCAGCAGCGAACCACGGGAGACCCAGTACTTC. Amino acids: CASSEPRETQYF.

V gene TRBV11-2 combines with J gene TRBJ2-4; 12 nucleotides match TRBD2. CDR1 is SGHAT and CDR2 is FQNNGV in the germline V gene. V lost 1 base and J lost 6; bases outside the gene matches: 7. The CDR3 runs 17 residues. CDR3 protein: CASSLGRTSGERNIQYF. CDR3 sequence (DNA): TGTGCCAGCAGCTTAGGCCGGACTAGCGGGGAGCGAAACATTCAGTACTTC.

Here the CDR3 DNA reads TGTGCCAGCAGCTTATCTTCGGAGTCTCAGTTTAGCACAGATACGCAGTATTTT. Encoded protein: CASSLSSESQFSTDTQYF. The J gene is TRBJ2-3, the V gene TRBV7-2; no firm D call. CDR3 length: 18 amino acids. CDR1 is SGHTA and CDR2 is FQGNSA in the germline V gene. The V end lost 2 bases, the J end lost 0 bases, and 18 bases lay between the germline ends.

Here the CDR3 reads CASTVGGYGYTF. CDR3 DNA sequence: TGCGCCAGCACCGTAGGGGGCTATGGCTACACCTTC. The chain has TRBV5-1 and TRBJ1-2, with a tentative D call TRBD1 (6 bases). Germline V gene sequence: CDR1 SGHRS, CDR2 YFSETQ. Trimming stripped 6 bases from V and 4 bases from J, with 10 bases between. The CDR3 is 12 amino acids.

J is TRBJ1-1 and V is TRBV6-1; D is ambiguous. The V end was cut by 11 bases, the J end by 4 bases, with 11 bases between. Germline V gives CDR1 MNHNS, CDR2 SASEGT. This CDR3 region has 11 residues. CDR3 amino acids: CAGLQATEAFF. In DNA form, the CDR3 reads TGTGCCGGATTGCAGGCCACTGAAGCTTTCTTT.

In DNA form, the CDR3 reads TGTGCCAGCAGCCTTCGCCCTCCGGACAGGGTGTGGACCGGGGAGCTGTTTTTT. It translates to CASSLRPPDRVWTGELFF. This chain links TRBV11-2 with TRBJ2-2; 8 nucleotides align to TRBD1. After removal of 5 bases from V and 5 bases from J, the junction contained 16 bases not matched to a gene. In germline, CDR1 is SGHAT, CDR2 FQNNGV. CDR3 length equals 18 residues.

The rearrangement links TRBV27 to TRBJ2-5; 13 bases agree with TRBD2. Trimming cost V 3 bases and J 9 bases; bases outside gene matches: 13. The germline gives CDR1 MNHEY, CDR2 SMNVEV (reference sequence). The CDR3 is 17 amino acids. CDR3 in DNA: TGTGCCAGCAGTTTCTCGACTGGGACTAGCGGGACCCGAGCCCAGTACTTC. It codes for CASSFSTGTSGTRAQYF.

The chain couples TRBV7-8 to TRBJ2-3; D unclear. Germline CDR1 is SGHVS and CDR2 is FQNEAQ. This CDR3 has 13 amino acids. V was clipped by 3 bases and J by 3 bases, with 7 bases between them. The CDR3 DNA follows: TGTGCCAGCAGCTTGATGAGGACAGATACGCAGTATTTT. It specifies CASSLMRTDTQYF.

The chain links TRBV30 to TRBJ1-5; possibly TRBD1 for D (6 bases). This CDR3 is 14 amino acids long. Germline assignment: CDR1 GTSNPN and CDR2 SVGIG (reference sequence). The germline V and J ends were trimmed by 2 bases and 6 bases, with 14 bases remaining between them. The CDR3 sequence: CAWSKDRSGQPQHF. The CDR3 region has the DNA TGTGCCTGGAGTAAAGACAGGTCGGGTCAGCCCCAGCATTTT.

CDR3: CSARTGGTGELFF. The CDR3 DNA is TGCAGCGCCCGAACAGGGGGCACCGGGGAGCTGTTTTTT. The chain combines TRBV29-1 with TRBJ2-2; 8 nucleotides agree with TRBD1. The CDR3 totals 13 residues. V shed 7 bases, J shed 4 bases, and the junction held 5 bases outside the gene matches. Germline V gene data show CDR1 as SQVTM and CDR2 as ANQGSEA.

This clone showed up just a few times. The J gene is TRBJ2-4, the V gene TRBV5-6; 13 bases align to TRBD2. The CDR3 sequence is 19 residues long. The V gene's germline CDR1 is SGHDT and CDR2 YYEEEE. Losses at the gene ends were 7 bases for V and 3 bases for J; bases not matched to a gene: 16. The CDR3 region is CASHSRTSGSGTSKNIQYF. The CDR3 DNA reads as TGTGCCAGCCATTCCCGGACTAGCGGGAGCGGGACTAGCAAAAACATTCAGTACTTC. Based on the CDR3 plus reference TRBV5-6 and TRBJ2-4, the full variable domain is DAGVTQSPTHLIKTRGQQVTLRCSPKSGHDTVSWYQQALGQGPQFIFQYYEEEERQRGNFPDRFSGHQFPNYSSELNVNALLLGDSALYLCASHSRTSGSGTSKNIQYFGAGTRLSVL.

This clone was counted once. V usage is TRBV19 and J usage is TRBJ1-2; possibly TRBD1 for D (5 bases). Trimming took 2 bases from V and 2 from J, leaving 6 bases between them. CDR1 is LNHDA and CDR2 is SQIVND in the germline V gene (reference sequence). The CDR3 length is 13 residues. The CDR3 DNA reads TGTGCCAGTAGTATACGGGGGAACTATGGCTACACCTTC. Translating it yields CASSIRGNYGYTF.

J is TRBJ2-5 and V is TRBV19; 9 bases agree with TRBD1. Germline CDR1 is LNHDA and CDR2 is SQIVND (reference sequence). The CDR3 loop spans 15 amino acids. Losses at the gene ends were 6 bases for V and 0 bases for J; bases not matched to a gene: 5. The DNA of the CDR3 is TGTGCCAGTAGCCAGGACAGGGGCCACCAAGAGACCCAGTACTTC. Amino acid sequence: CASSQDRGHQETQYF. Together with reference TRBV19 and TRBJ2-5, the CDR3 gives the full variable domain: DGGITQSPKYLFRKEGQNVTLSCEQNLNHDAMYWYRQDPGQGLRLIYYSQIVNDFQKGDIAEGYSVSREKKESFPLTVTSAQKNPTAFYLCASSQDRGHQETQYFGPGTRLLVL.